The 3 T cell receptor beta chains below all came from one sample that was sequenced in a study of T-cell reconstitution after alpha-beta-depleted transplantation in children. The authors prepared the TCRbeta library with unique molecular identifiers. TCRdb processed the PCR reads anew with MiXCR; each CDR3 protein has one entry. The sample consists of a few hundred thousand distinct CDR3 sequences, about 12% of them appearing once. Sequencing was performed on PBMCs from the stem cell graft donor, taken from the stem cell graft. These receptors were collected from a human donor who donated a stem cell graft to a child with combined immunodeficiency.

V is TRBV27 and J is TRBJ2-4; 9 positions agree with TRBD1. Germline CDR1 MNHEY, CDR2 SMNVEV (reference sequence). The J segment lost 3 bases and the V segment lost 3 bases, leaving 9 bases of the junction unmatched. CDR3 length equals 17 residues. The CDR3: CASSFLYRGHLKNIQYF. DNA for the CDR3: TGTGCCAGCAGTTTCTTATACAGGGGGCATCTCAAAAACATTCAGTACTTC.

V usage is TRBV4-3 and J usage is TRBJ1-5; unclear D gene. The CDR3 runs to 16 residues. Per the germline V gene, CDR1 is LGHNA and CDR2 is YSLEER. V shed 0 bases and J shed 7 bases, with 16 bases lying between them. CDR3 nucleotides: TGCGCCAGCAGCCAAGATGCTGAGGGTCGTGGGCAGCCCCAGCATTTT. This gives the protein CASSQDAEGRGQPQHF.

The rearrangement links TRBV27 to TRBJ1-6, with a tentative D call TRBD1 (6 bases). Germline CDR1 reads MNHEY; CDR2 reads SMNVEV (reference sequence). V shed 5 bases and J shed 10 bases, with 18 bases lying between them. The CDR3 contains 15 residues. CDR3 coding DNA: TGTGCCAGCAGTATAGGGCAGGGGCCTGGATCACCCCTCCACTTT. It is translated as CASSIGQGPGSPLHF.